This TCR beta chain came from a study of breast tumors, draining lymph nodes, adjacent tissues. Findings and caveats of the study: Most tumor T cells seemingly derive from lymph node, then expand in tumor. The lymph node origin of tumor T cells was framed as consistent with a hypothesis, not demonstrated. Compared with basal-like, luminal-like tumors shared significantly more repertoire with nontumor tissue. Compared with lymph nodes, tumors were less diverse; compared with nontumor tissue, more.

This clonotype was recorded at least ten times. Its antigen is not identified. The CDR3 runs 14 residues. The V gene's germline CDR1 is DFQATT and CDR2 SNEGSKA (reference sequence). Trimming took 4 bases from V and 4 from J; bases not matched to a gene: 5. TCRdb itself ran the multiplex PCR reads through MiXCR, one entry per CDR3 protein. The sample shows around 130,000 distinct CDR3 sequences, nearly 20% of them seen only once. Axillary draining lymph nodes of breast cancer patients supplied the node samples. The clonotype comes from a female donor with breast cancer. Some clones in this sample may be carry-over from other donors' samples. Specimen: axillary lymph node tissue. V is TRBV20-1 and J is TRBJ2-3; 10 bases are shared with TRBD1. The chain's CDR3 is CSATGTGDPDTQYF. The DNA of the CDR3 is TGCAGTGCTACCGGGACAGGGGACCCAGATACGCAGTATTTT.